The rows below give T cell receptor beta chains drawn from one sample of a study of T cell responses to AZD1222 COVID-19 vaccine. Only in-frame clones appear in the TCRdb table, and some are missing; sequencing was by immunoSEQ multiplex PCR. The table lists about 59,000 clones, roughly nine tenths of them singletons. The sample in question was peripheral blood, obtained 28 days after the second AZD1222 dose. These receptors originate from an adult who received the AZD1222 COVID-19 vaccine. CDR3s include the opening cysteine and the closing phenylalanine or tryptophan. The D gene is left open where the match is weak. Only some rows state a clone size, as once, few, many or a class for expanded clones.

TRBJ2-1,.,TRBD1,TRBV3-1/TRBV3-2,CASSQGRQGNYNEQFF,TGTGCCAGCAGCCAAGGCCGACAGGGCAATTACAATGAGCAGTTCTTC
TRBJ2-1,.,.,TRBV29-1,CSVEDGSGLRQFF,TGCAGCGTTGAAGATGGATCAGGGCTAAGGCAGTTCTTC
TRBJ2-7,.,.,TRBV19,CASRPGPASLEQYF,TGTGCCAGTCGCCCGGGCCCGGCCTCCTTAGAGCAGTACTTC
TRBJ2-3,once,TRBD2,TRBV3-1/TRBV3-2,CASSQELAGASGTQYF,TGTGCCAGCAGCCAAGAGCTAGCGGGGGCGTCGGGTACGCAGTATTTT
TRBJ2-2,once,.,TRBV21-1,CASSNCEQGLPTNTGELFF,TGTGCCAGCAGCAATTGCGAACAGGGGCTACCAACTAACACCGGGGAGCTGTTTTTT
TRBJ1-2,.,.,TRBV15,CATSREAGLRGYGYTF,TGTGCCACCAGCAGAGAAGCCGGACTTCGAGGCTATGGCTACACCTTC
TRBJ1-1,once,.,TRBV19,CASSMQGTAFF,TGTGCCAGTAGTATGCAGGGTACCGCTTTCTTT
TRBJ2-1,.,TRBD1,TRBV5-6,CASSRPGGSYNEQFF,TGTGCCAGCAGCCGCCCAGGGGGCTCCTACAATGAGCAGTTCTTC
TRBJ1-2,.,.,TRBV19,CASRTPGPYGYTF,TGTGCCAGTAGGACCCCGGGGCCCTATGGCTACACCTTC
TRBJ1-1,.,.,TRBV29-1,CSVKETTNTEAFF,TGCAGCGTGAAGGAGACCACGAACACTGAAGCTTTCTTT
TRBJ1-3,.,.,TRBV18,CASSLGLSGNTIYF,TGTGCCAGCTCACTCGGCCTCTCTGGAAACACCATATATTTT
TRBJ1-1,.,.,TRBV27,CASSVTTLNTEAFF,TGTGCCAGCAGCGTAACAACACTCAACACTGAAGCTTTCTTT
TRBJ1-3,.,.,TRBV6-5,CASSSPQGSGNTIYF,TGTGCCAGCAGTTCCCCTCAGGGCTCTGGAAACACCATATATTTT
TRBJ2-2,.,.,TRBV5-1,CASSLGGINTGELFF,TGCGCCAGCAGCTTGGGAGGGATAAACACCGGGGAGCTGTTTTTT
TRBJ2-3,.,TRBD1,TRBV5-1,CASSLGTGGIDTQYF,TGCGCCAGCAGCTTGGGGACAGGGGGCATTGATACGCAGTATTTT
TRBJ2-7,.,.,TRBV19,CASSMGYEQYF,TGTGCCAGTAGTATGGGGTACGAGCAGTACTTC
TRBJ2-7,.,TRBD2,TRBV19,CASRARREVGYEQYF,TGTGCCAGTAGAGCCCGCCGGGAGGTCGGTTACGAGCAGTACTTC
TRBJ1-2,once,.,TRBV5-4,CASSSLSSGETGYTF,TGTGCCAGCAGCTCACTCTCCTCCGGGGAAACTGGCTACACCTTC
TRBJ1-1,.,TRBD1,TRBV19,CASSFRDREAFF,TGTGCCAGTAGTTTCCGGGACAGGGAAGCTTTCTTT
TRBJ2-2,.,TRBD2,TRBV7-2,CASSFRLLVAGGNTGELFF,TGTGCCAGCAGCTTCCGACTACTCGTGGCGGGAGGGAACACCGGGGAGCTGTTTTTT
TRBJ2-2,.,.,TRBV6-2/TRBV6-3,CASSYVGTGELFF,TGTGCCAGCAGTTATGTGGGCACCGGGGAGCTGTTTTTT
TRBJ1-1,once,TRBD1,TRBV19,CASSAQGAAGIRTEAFF,TGTGCCAGTAGTGCACAGGGGGCAGCGGGAATTAGAACTGAAGCTTTCTTT
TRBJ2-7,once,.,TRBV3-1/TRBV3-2,CASSQDWKEQYF,TGTGCCAGCAGCCAAGATTGGAAGGAGCAGTACTTC
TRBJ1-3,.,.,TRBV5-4,CASSYGRPASSGNTIYF,TGTGCCAGCAGTTATGGCCGGCCGGCAAGCTCTGGAAACACCATATATTTT
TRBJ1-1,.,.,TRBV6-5,CATTGWPNTEAFF,TGTGCCACCACGGGTTGGCCGAACACTGAAGCTTTCTTT
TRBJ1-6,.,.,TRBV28,CASSLRGGVRSPLHF,TGTGCCAGCAGTTTACGGGGGGGAGTGCGGTCACCCCTCCACTTT
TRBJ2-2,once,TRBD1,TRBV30,CAPTGACPGDTGELFF,TGTGCTCCGACAGGGGCCTGCCCCGGGGACACCGGGGAGCTGTTTTTT
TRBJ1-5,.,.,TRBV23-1,CASSQSRGTSNQPQHF,TGCGCCAGCAGTCAATCAAGAGGGACTAGCAATCAGCCCCAGCATTTT
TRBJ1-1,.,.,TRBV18,CASSLKTDNTEAFF,TGTGCCAGCTCACTTAAGACAGACAACACTGAAGCTTTCTTT
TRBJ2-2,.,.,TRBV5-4,CASSPRAGELFF,TGTGCCAGCAGCCCCCGCGCCGGGGAGCTGTTTTTT
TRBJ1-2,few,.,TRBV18,CASSPQQDQSYTF,TGTGCCAGCTCACCACAACAGGACCAGTCCTACACCTTC
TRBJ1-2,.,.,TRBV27,CASSPSGGGIDGYTF,TGTGCCAGCAGTCCCTCCGGAGGGGGGATCGATGGCTACACCTTC
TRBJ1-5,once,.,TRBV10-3,CAISGQVNQPQHF,TGTGCCATCAGTGGACAGGTCAATCAGCCCCAGCATTTT
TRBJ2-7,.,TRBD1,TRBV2,CASSEETGAVYEQYF,TGTGCCAGCAGTGAAGAGACAGGGGCGGTCTACGAGCAGTACTTC
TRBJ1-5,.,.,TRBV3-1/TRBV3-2,CASSQGTSNQPQHF,TGTGCCAGCTCCCAGGGGACTAGCAATCAGCCCCAGCATTTT
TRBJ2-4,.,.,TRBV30,CAWSDSGLAKNIQYF,TGTGCCTGGAGTGATTCGGGACTAGCCAAAAACATTCAGTACTTC
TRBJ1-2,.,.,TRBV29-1,CSVEWDYGYTF,TGCAGCGTTGAATGGGATTATGGCTACACCTTC
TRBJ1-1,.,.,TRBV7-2,CASSATRNTEAFF,TGTGCCAGCAGCGCCACTCGGAACACTGAAGCTTTCTTT
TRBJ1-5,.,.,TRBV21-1,CASPTAKTNQPQHF,TGTGCCAGTCCGACGGCAAAGACAAATCAGCCCCAGCATTTT
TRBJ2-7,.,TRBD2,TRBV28,CASAGTSGYEQYF,TGTGCCAGTGCTGGGACTAGCGGATACGAGCAGTACTTC
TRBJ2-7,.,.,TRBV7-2,CASSLVGTREQYF,TGTGCCAGCAGCTTAGTTGGGACACGGGAGCAGTACTTC
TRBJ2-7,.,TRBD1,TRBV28,CASRPGQRAYEQYF,TGTGCCAGCAGGCCGGGACAGCGAGCCTACGAGCAGTACTTC
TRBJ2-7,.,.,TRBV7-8,CASSPNAGEQYF,TGTGCCAGCAGCCCCAACGCCGGCGAGCAGTACTTC
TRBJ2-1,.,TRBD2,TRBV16,CASSPGLDSYNEQFF,TGTGCCAGCAGCCCCGGACTAGATTCCTACAATGAGCAGTTCTTC